These 28 T cell receptor beta chains share one sample of origin, sequenced in a study of naive and memory T cell subsets. An equimolar mix of two oligonucleotides served as the beta constant-region primer for TRBC1 and TRBC2. The ligated cDNA underwent four PCR rounds using SP2 and nested alpha and beta constant-region primers. TCRdb ran MiXCR on the UMI-ligation and nested PCR reads and lists one entry per CDR3 protein. The sample includes around 130,000 distinct CDR3 sequences, 35% to 40% of them seen just once. The sample comprised central memory CD4+ T cells from blood. These receptors were obtained from a human donor in good health.

The V and J genes are TRBV15 and TRBJ2-1; D is unresolved. V was pared by 0 bases and J by 4 bases, with 4 bases between. CDR3 length equals 13 residues. CDR1 is LNHNV and CDR2 is YYDKDF in the germline V gene (reference sequence). CDR3 coding DNA: TGTGCCACCAGCAGAGACGGATACAATGAGCAGTTCTTC. Its translation is CATSRDGYNEQFF. Using reference TRBV15 and TRBJ2-1 for the parts outside the CDR3, the full variable domain is DAMVIQNPRYQVTQFGKPVTLSCSQTLNHNVMYWYQQKSSQAPKLLFHYYDKDFNNEADTPDNFQSRRPNTSFCFLDIRSPGLGDTAMYLCATSRDGYNEQFFGPGTRLTVL.

The V gene is TRBV20-1, the J gene TRBJ2-7; possible D gene TRBD2, 5 bases. Trimming stripped 1 base from V and 4 bases from J, with 11 bases between. Germline V gives CDR1 DFQATT, CDR2 SNEGSKA (reference sequence). The CDR3 spans 13 residues. CDR3 sequence (DNA): TGCAGTGCTAGAGTGCCGGGGAGATACGAGCAGTACTTC. It specifies CSARVPGRYEQYF.

This chain links TRBV12-5 with TRBJ2-7; no clear D. This CDR3 region has 11 residues. V lost 3 bases and J lost 4, with 4 bases in between. The V gene's germline CDR1 is LGHNT and CDR2 FRNRAP. Here the CDR3 reads CASGFRYEQYF. The CDR3 bases are TGTGCTAGTGGTTTCCGTTACGAGCAGTACTTC. Together with reference TRBV12-5 and TRBJ2-7, the CDR3 gives the full variable domain: DARVTQTPRHKVTEMGQEVTMRCQPILGHNTVFWYRQTMMQGLELLAYFRNRAPLDDSGMPKDRFSAEMPDATLATLKIQPSEPRDSAVYFCASGFRYEQYFGPGTRLTVT.

J is TRBJ2-1 and V is TRBV20-1; D unclear. Trimming cost V 6 bases and J 11 bases, with 14 bases left between them. Germline values: CDR1 DFQATT, CDR2 SNEGSKA (reference sequence). The CDR3 runs 11 residues. This chain's CDR3 is CSAHNQVKQFF. The CDR3 DNA is TGCAGTGCCCATAACCAGGTAAAGCAGTTCTTC.

The chain employs TRBV20-1 and TRBJ2-7; tentative D call: TRBD1 (5 bases). Trimming pared 3 bases from V and 5 bases from J, leaving 17 bases between. In germline, CDR1 is DFQATT, CDR2 SNEGSKA (reference sequence). The CDR3 runs 14 residues. The CDR3 DNA is TGCAGTGCTAGTTACCAGGGCCTCCGGGACGAGCAGTACTTC. It translates to CSASYQGLRDEQYF.

In its sample, this clonotype was seen a few times. The chain is built from TRBV11-2 and TRBJ2-1, with D perhaps TRBD1 or TRBD2 (6 bases each). The CDR3 covers 16 residues. Trimming shortened V by 0 bases and J by 7 bases, and 16 bases separated the two germline ends. CDR1 is SGHAT, CDR2 FQNNGV, per germline. CDR3 residues: CASSLDPRQGRNEQFF. For the CDR3, the DNA is TGTGCCAGCAGCTTAGATCCCCGGCAGGGGAGGAATGAGCAGTTCTTC.

This clonotype turned up a few times. The germline gene is not matched at one end of the junction; a read error may be the cause. The chain carries TRBV28 and TRBJ2-4, with 9 nucleotides matching TRBD1. The CDR3 length is 11 residues. Germline CDR1 is MDHEN and CDR2 is SYDVKM. CDR3 amino acids: CASSADRGVDF. In DNA, the CDR3 is TGTGCCAGCAGCGCGGACAGGGGAGTTGACTTC. The full variable domain, rest sourced from reference TRBV28 and TRBJ2-4, is DVKVTQSSRYLVKRTGEKVFLECVQDMDHENMFWYRQDPGLGLRLIYFSYDVKMKEKGDIPEGYSVSREKKERFSLILESASTNQTSMYLCASSADRGVDFGAGTRLSVL.

This clonotype appeared a few times. This chain joins TRBV20-1 and TRBJ2-1; possible D gene TRBD2, 5 bases. Per the germline V gene, CDR1 is DFQATT and CDR2 is SNEGSKA (reference sequence). The CDR3 runs 14 residues. V was shortened by 4 bases and J by 12 bases, with 22 bases between the two germline ends. CDR3 amino acids: CSAKPELDFPGQFF. The CDR3 nucleotides are TGCAGTGCTAAACCAGAACTAGACTTCCCGGGGCAGTTCTTC.

V and J are TRBV6-2 or TRBV6-3 and TRBJ1-4; no reliable D call. Trimming pared 1 base from V and 4 bases from J, leaving 10 bases between. CDR3 size: 15 residues. Germline V gives CDR1 MNHEY, CDR2 SVGEGT. The CDR3 DNA is TGTGCCAGCAGTTACTATTCCGGACGTAATGAAAAACTGTTTTTT. It encodes CASSYYSGRNEKLFF.

The rearrangement links TRBV20-1 to TRBJ2-3; TRBD2 matches at 14 bases. From germline, CDR1 is DFQATT and CDR2 SNEGSKA (reference sequence). V lost 3 bases to trimming and J lost 4 bases; unmatched junction nucleotides: 9. The CDR3 is 17 amino acids. This CDR3 is CSASPRKTSGRADTQYF. The CDR3 region has the DNA TGCAGTGCTAGCCCAAGAAAGACTAGCGGGAGGGCAGATACGCAGTATTTT.

V gene TRBV20-1 combines with J gene TRBJ1-6; TRBD1 is a possible D gene (5 bases). Looked up from germline, CDR1 is DFQATT and CDR2 is SNEGSKA (reference sequence). Trimming stripped 1 base from V and 8 bases from J, with 15 bases between. The CDR3 totals 15 residues. CDR3 residues: CSARARSRVDSPLHF. DNA for the CDR3: TGCAGTGCTAGAGCCAGGAGCAGGGTCGATTCACCCCTCCACTTT.

This clonotype was seen a few times. The genes are TRBV30 and TRBJ2-3, with D possibly being TRBD1 or TRBD2 (5 bases each). This CDR3 region has 12 residues. V was trimmed by 0 bases and J by 8 bases, leaving 9 bases between them. Germline-derived CDR1 and CDR2 are GTSNPN and SVGIG (reference sequence). Here the CDR3 DNA reads TGTGCCTGGAGTGTAGTTGGGGGTACGCAGTATTTT. Translated: CAWSVVGGTQYF.

This clonotype was counted between two and nine times. This chain joins TRBV28 and TRBJ1-5; tentatively, D is TRBD1 (6 bases). V was cut by 5 bases and J by 6 bases, with 20 bases left in between. The germline V gene has CDR1 MDHEN and CDR2 SYDVKM. The CDR3 covers 16 residues. CDR3 loop: CASSLSGVGRGQPQHF. CDR3 sequence (DNA): TGTGCCAGCAGTCTCTCAGGGGTAGGGAGGGGTCAGCCCCAGCATTTT.

The genes are TRBV2 and TRBJ2-5; perhaps D is TRBD1 or TRBD2 (5 bases each). V gave up 0 bases and J gave up 1 base, with 6 bases separating them. CDR3 length: 14 residues. CDR1 and CDR2 (germline): SNHLY, FYNNEI. The CDR3 loop is CASSEARGQETQYF. Written as DNA, the CDR3 is TGTGCCAGCAGTGAAGCGAGGGGCCAAGAGACCCAGTACTTC.

The chain combines TRBV11-1 with TRBJ1-1; the D gene is possibly TRBD1 (6 bases). Germline loops: CDR1 SGHAT, CDR2 FQDESV (reference sequence). The ends were cut back, 0 bases at V and 11 bases at J, with 19 bases in the middle. This CDR3 is 15 amino acids long. CDR3 sequence reads: CASSLAPSGRGAAFF. The CDR3 nucleotides read TGTGCCAGCAGCTTAGCGCCCTCGGGCAGGGGAGCGGCTTTCTTT.

V is TRBV30 and J is TRBJ2-5; 8 bases match TRBD1. The V gene end was trimmed by 2 bases and the J gene end by 6 bases; junction bases not matched to a gene: 8. The germline gives CDR1 GTSNPN, CDR2 SVGIG (reference sequence). CDR3 length: 14 residues. The CDR3, as DNA: TGTGCCTGGAGTCCAGGGACAGGTGTAAAGACCCAGTACTTC. This sequence encodes CAWSPGTGVKTQYF. Filled out from reference TRBV30 and TRBJ2-5, the complete variable domain reads SQTIHQWPATLVQPVGSPLSLECTVEGTSNPNLYWYRQAAGRGLQLLFYSVGIGQISSEVPQNLSASRPQDRQFILSSKKLLLSDSGFYLCAWSPGTGVKTQYFGPGTRLLVL.

This sequence joins TRBV29-1 and TRBJ2-1, with 8 bases that match TRBD2. The J segment lost 2 bases and the V segment lost 6 bases, leaving 6 bases of the junction unmatched. The CDR3 spans 14 residues. In germline, CDR1 is SQVTM, CDR2 ANQGSEA. The CDR3 nucleotides read TGCAGCGTAGCGGGGGAAACACCCTACAATGAGCAGTTCTTC. Protein: CSVAGETPYNEQFF.

The chain combines TRBV11-2 with TRBJ1-2, with D perhaps matching TRBD1 (6 bases). Per the germline V gene, CDR1 is SGHAT and CDR2 is FQNNGV. Trimming shortened V by 3 bases and J by 6 bases, and 17 bases separated the two germline ends. CDR3 length: 15 residues. The CDR3 loop is CASSLEFRGINGYTF. The CDR3 DNA reads TGTGCCAGCAGCTTGGAATTCAGGGGTATAAATGGCTACACCTTC.

The chain recombines TRBV11-3 with TRBJ2-3, with D tentatively TRBD1 (6 bases). Germline loops: CDR1 SGHNT, CDR2 YENEEA. This CDR3 contains 15 residues. The V and J ends lost 1 base and 0 bases respectively, with 8 bases between them. The CDR3 reads CASSLGDRSTDTQYF. In DNA form, the CDR3 reads TGTGCCAGCAGCTTAGGTGACAGGAGCACAGATACGCAGTATTTT.

The V gene is TRBV20-1, the J gene TRBJ2-3; D possibly matches TRBD1 or TRBD2 (5 bases each). Germline V gene sequence: CDR1 DFQATT, CDR2 SNEGSKA (reference sequence). The CDR3 is 11 amino acids. V was cut by 8 bases and J by 6 bases, with 12 bases left in between. The CDR3 spells CSSGPGDTQYF. CDR3 bases: TGCAGTTCAGGGCCGGGGGATACGCAGTATTTT.

By share, this clonotype ranks as medium-sized. The rearrangement joins TRBV28 to TRBJ1-5; D gene uncertain. The CDR3 sequence is 13 residues long. Germline V gene data show CDR1 as MDHEN and CDR2 as SYDVKM. The V end lost 3 bases, the J end lost 5 bases, and 8 bases lay between the germline ends. CDR3 loop: CASSFFLYQPQHF. The CDR3 DNA reads TGTGCCAGCAGTTTCTTCCTCTATCAGCCCCAGCATTTT.

This clonotype was seen more than once but under ten times. The chain combines TRBV12-3 or TRBV12-4 with TRBJ2-4; 10 nucleotides align to TRBD1. This CDR3 region has 16 residues. J lost 3 bases, V lost 5 bases, and 7 bases had no gene match. The DNA for the CDR3 is TGTGCCAGCAGTCTCGACAGGGGGCAGGGCAAAAACATTCAGTACTTC. Its protein is CASSLDRGQGKNIQYF.

The chain is built from TRBV6-1 and TRBJ2-7; 9 bases match TRBD2. The CDR3 totals 17 residues. Germline CDR1 MNHNS, CDR2 SASEGT. V lost 0 bases and J lost 1; bases outside the gene matches: 7. CDR3 sequence: CASSEARGGRGSYEQYF. In nucleotides, the CDR3 is TGTGCCAGCAGTGAAGCACGAGGCGGGAGGGGTTCCTACGAGCAGTACTTC.

The chain joins TRBV20-1 to TRBJ2-3; 7 bases agree with TRBD2. After removal of 0 bases from V and 0 bases from J, the junction contained 6 bases not matched to a gene. Per the germline V gene, CDR1 is DFQATT and CDR2 is SNEGSKA (reference sequence). CDR3 size: 16 residues. CDR3 bases: TGCAGTGCTAGAGATCTGCGGGAGACTAGCACAGATACGCAGTATTTT. This gives the protein CSARDLRETSTDTQYF.

This chain joins TRBV7-6 and TRBJ2-3, with 11 bases aligning to TRBD1. The CDR3 runs 15 residues. Germline CDR1 is SGHVS and CDR2 is FNYEAQ. The V segment lost 4 bases and the J segment 6 bases; nucleotides outside the gene matches: 6. This CDR3 reads CASSWGDRGTDTQYF. DNA of the CDR3: TGTGCCAGCAGCTGGGGGGACAGGGGGACGGATACGCAGTATTTT.

This clonotype was seen a handful of times. This rearrangement joins TRBV7-2 to TRBJ2-5, with 11 positions matching TRBD2. Per the germline V gene, CDR1 is SGHTA and CDR2 is FQGNSA. V was pared by 2 bases and J by 5 bases, with 7 bases of the junction left unmatched. There are 16 residues in the CDR3. CDR3 protein: CASSLLLAGGRETQYF. The CDR3 DNA sequence: TGTGCCAGCAGCTTATTGTTAGCGGGAGGGCGGGAGACCCAGTACTTC.

This chain uses TRBV25-1 with TRBJ2-2, with D perhaps matching TRBD1 or TRBD2 (7 bases each). CDR3 length: 13 amino acids. Germline assignment: CDR1 MGHDK and CDR2 SYGVNS. Trimming took off 7 bases at V and 8 bases at J, with 14 bases between the two ends. CDR3 sequence (DNA): TGTGCCAGCACCCAGGGGGGGCTTGGGGAGCTGTTTTTT. It translates to CASTQGGLGELFF.

This sequence joins TRBV11-2 and TRBJ2-2, with D uncertain. V was cut by 1 base and J by 7 bases, with 10 bases left in between. CDR1 is SGHAT, CDR2 FQNNGV, per germline. CDR3 length: 14 residues. The CDR3 region is CASSLVRVGGELFF. The CDR3 DNA follows: TGTGCCAGCAGCTTAGTACGGGTTGGCGGGGAGCTGTTTTTT.